The 11 T cell receptor beta chains reported below all come from one sample, sequenced in a study of CD8 T cells in ankylosing spondylitis. TCRdb fed the 5' RACE reads into MiXCR, producing one record per CDR3 protein. Here the sample spans about 170,000 distinct CDR3 sequences, 18% being singletons. Sequencing was done on a sample of blood, either unsorted or a sorted T cell fraction (not recorded which). The receptors here all came from a male donor with ankylosing spondylitis or in good health (not recorded which).

The chain uses TRBV7-8 and TRBJ2-7, with D possibly TRBD2 on 6 matching bases. The CDR3 loop spans 13 amino acids. CDR1 and CDR2 from the germline V gene are SGHVS and FQNEAQ. V lost 3 bases, J lost 12 bases, and 18 bases lay in between. The CDR3 DNA is TGTGCCAGCAGCTTGGCGTTGCGGGACGTCTGGTACTTC. Amino acids: CASSLALRDVWYF. The variable domain in full, completed from reference TRBV7-8 and TRBJ2-7, reads GAGVSQSPRYKVAKRGQDVALRCDPISGHVSLFWYQQALGQGPEFLTYFQNEAQLDKSGLPSDRFFAERPEGSVSTLKIQRTQQEDSAVYLCASSLALRDVWYFGPGTRLTVT.

This clonotype has more than one count but fewer than ten. The gene calls are TRBV11-2 and TRBJ2-3; the D is unclear. Germline assignment: CDR1 SGHAT and CDR2 FQNNGV. The V end was cut by 2 bases, the J end by 7 bases, with 13 bases between. The CDR3 has 14 amino acids. The CDR3 spells CASSLSQGPHTQYF. In nucleotides, the CDR3 is TGTGCCAGCAGCTTAAGCCAAGGGCCTCATACGCAGTATTTT.

This clonotype has at least ten counts. The rearrangement uses TRBV5-1 and TRBJ2-1, with 14 nucleotides matching TRBD2. Trimming cost V 3 bases and J 6 bases; bases outside gene matches: 2. Germline CDR1 reads SGHRS; CDR2 reads YFSETQ. The CDR3 covers 15 residues. The CDR3, as DNA: TGCGCCAGCAGCTCGGGACTAGCGGGAGTCAATGAGCAGTTCTTC. Its translation: CASSSGLAGVNEQFF. The entire variable domain, with the rest obtained from reference TRBV5-1 and TRBJ2-1, is as follows: KAGVTQTPRYLIKTRGQQVTLSCSPISGHRSVSWYQQTPGQGLQFLFEYFSETQRNKGNFPGRFSGRQFSNSRSEMNVSTLELGDSALYLCASSSGLAGVNEQFFGPGTRLTVL.

This clonotype was counted many times. The rearrangement uses TRBV28 and TRBJ1-1, with 7 nucleotides matching TRBD1. The CDR3 covers 15 residues. Germline CDR1 is MDHEN and CDR2 is SYDVKM. V dropped 5 bases and J dropped 1; count of bases not matched to a gene: 7. CDR3 amino acids: CASSLPWTGNTEAFF. The CDR3 region has the DNA TGTGCCAGCAGTCTACCATGGACAGGGAACACTGAAGCTTTCTTT.

The V gene is TRBV6-5, the J gene TRBJ2-1, with 8 nucleotides matching TRBD2. This CDR3 spans 13 amino acids. With V trimmed by 2 bases and J by 10 bases, 4 bases remained unmatched. In germline, CDR1 is MNHEY, CDR2 SVGAGI. The CDR3 is CASSYETSDEQFF. The CDR3 DNA follows: TGTGCCAGCAGTTACGAGACTAGCGACGAGCAGTTCTTC.

Many counts were recorded for this clonotype. The chain carries TRBV6-2 or TRBV6-3 and TRBJ2-1; D is ambiguous. Germline V lookup: CDR1 MNHEY, CDR2 SVGEGT. The V end was cut by 6 bases, the J end by 0 bases, with 15 bases between. The CDR3 consists of 16 residues. CDR3 sequence: CASRRPTRSSYNEQFF. The CDR3 DNA is TGTGCCAGCAGGCGACCAACTCGGAGCTCCTACAATGAGCAGTTCTTC.

This clonotype was counted many times. J is TRBJ2-1 and V is TRBV20-1; 11 bases align to TRBD2. CDR1 DFQATT and CDR2 SNEGSKA come from the germline V gene (reference sequence). The V segment lost 4 bases and the J segment 0 bases; nucleotides outside the gene matches: 8. CDR3 length: 17 amino acids. The CDR3: CSATGLAGASSYNEQFF. CDR3 bases: TGCAGTGCTACCGGACTAGCGGGTGCGAGCTCCTACAATGAGCAGTTCTTC.

This chain links TRBV29-1 with TRBJ2-1; 7 nucleotides align to TRBD1. V was clipped by 7 bases and J by 7 bases; unmatched bases: 4. CDR1 is SQVTM, CDR2 ANQGSEA, per germline. The CDR3 has 11 amino acids. The CDR3 nucleotides are TGCAGCGGCCACAGGGGTAATGAGCAGTTCTTC. Residues: CSGHRGNEQFF.

The CDR3: CASSQRQGDTQYF. Written as DNA, the CDR3 is TGTGCCAGCAGCCAGCGACAGGGAGATACGCAGTATTTT. V gene TRBV4-2 combines with J gene TRBJ2-3, with TRBD1 matching over 7 bases. The CDR3 sequence is 13 residues long. Losses at the gene ends were 3 bases for V and 5 bases for J; bases not matched to a gene: 2. Germline V CDR1 and CDR2: LGHNA, YNFKEQ.

The chain joins TRBV2 to TRBJ1-4; D not resolved. Germline CDR1 reads SNHLY; CDR2 reads FYNNEI. The CDR3 has 14 residues. V lost 3 bases and J lost 4, with 9 bases in between. The DNA for the CDR3 is TGTGCCAGCAGTGAGGACCAGTTTAATGAAAAACTGTTTTTT. Its translation: CASSEDQFNEKLFF. Based on the CDR3 plus reference TRBV2 and TRBJ1-4, the full variable domain is EPEVTQTPSHQVTQMGQEVILRCVPISNHLYFYWYRQILGQKVEFLVSFYNNEISEKSEIFDDQFSVERPDGSNFTLKIRSTKLEDSAMYFCASSEDQFNEKLFFGSGTQLSVL.

The V and J genes are TRBV28 and TRBJ2-7; 9 nucleotides line up with TRBD1. The CDR3 is 13 residues long. V lost 8 bases to trimming and J lost 7 bases; unmatched junction nucleotides: 9. The germline CDR1 and CDR2 sequences are MDHEN and SYDVKM. The CDR3 region is CASLKQGAGEQYF. The DNA for the CDR3 is TGTGCCAGCTTGAAACAGGGGGCTGGGGAGCAGTACTTC.